This T cell receptor (beta chain) comes out of a study of T cells after yellow fever vaccination. General study results and limits: Reappearance after the booster was observed for most primary-vaccination clones (about 97% CD4, about 86% CD8). Shared CD4/CD8 clonotypes were a small share, likely from convergent recombination.

This clonotype came up a few times. The antigen is undetermined. Germline CDR1 and CDR2: DFQATT and SNEGSKA (reference sequence). After removal of 6 bases from V and 4 bases from J, the junction contained 7 bases not matched to a gene. The CDR3 has 13 residues. They built TCR cDNA with 5'RACE template switching, a step that put in a universal primer site and UMIs. TCRdb analysed the 5' RACE reads with MiXCR anew, one entry per CDR3 protein. The top ten clones hold 15% of a sample with a few hundred thousand distinct CDR3 sequences, 6.2% of them seen once. This clonotype was obtained from a man between 25 and 39 years old who received the YFV17D yellow fever vaccine. The chain joins TRBV20-1 to TRBJ1-2, with 8 positions matching TRBD1. Sequencing was performed on PBMCs, taken 5 days after the yellow fever booster vaccination. The CDR3 loop is CSARTGRAYGYTF. The CDR3 nucleotides are TGCAGTGCCCGGACAGGGCGGGCCTATGGCTACACCTTC.